These T cell receptor beta chains were read from a single sample in a study of T cell changes during pregnancy in multiple sclerosis. This table comes from immunoSEQ multiplex PCR, and its TCRdb copy is limited to in-frame clones, with some not included. The table has about 44,000 clones, 80% to 95% seen once; the top ten hold roughly 0.67%. The sequencing used CD4+ T cells from peripheral blood mononuclear cells, collected in the first trimester of pregnancy. Receptor source: a female donor with multiple sclerosis, enrolled in a pregnancy study. The CDR3 runs from the conserved cysteine through the conserved F or W. D genes are given only for firm matches. The size of a clone is reported for some rows only, either as once, few or many, or as a class for expanded clones.

clone size,J gene,D gene,V gene,CDR3 DNA,CDR3 protein
-,TRBJ2-7,-,TRBV18,TGTGCCAGCTCACCCCAACAGGGCTCCTACGAGCAGTACTTC,CASSPQQGSYEQYF
-,TRBJ1-2,TRBD1,TRBV5-6,TGTGCCAGCATACCCACAGGGGGGGGCTATGGCTACACCTTC,CASIPTGGGYGYTF
once,TRBJ2-1,TRBD2,TRBV19,TGTGCCAGTAGTATGTCTAGCGGGGATTACAATGAGCAGTTCTTC,CASSMSSGDYNEQFF
-,TRBJ1-2,-,TRBV4-2,TGTGCCAGCAGCCAAGATACAGGCGACTATGGCTACACCTTC,CASSQDTGDYGYTF
-,TRBJ2-7,-,TRBV7-6,TGTGCCAGCAGCTTTTCAGGGAACGAGCAGTACTTC,CASSFSGNEQYF
once,TRBJ2-1,-,TRBV9,TGTGCCAGCAGCACTTTCTATAGCCCGTACAATGAGCAGTTCTTC,CASSTFYSPYNEQFF
-,TRBJ2-1,-,TRBV5-1,TGCGCCAGCGGGAGCGTCAATGAGCAGTTCTTC,CASGSVNEQFF
-,TRBJ2-1,TRBD2,TRBV28,TGTGCCAGCAGCGGACTAGCGGGATACTACAATGAGCAGTTCTTC,CASSGLAGYYNEQFF
-,TRBJ1-5,-,TRBV6-1,TGTGCCAGCAGTGAAATGAGTAGAGGCAATCAGCCCCAGCATTTT,CASSEMSRGNQPQHF
-,TRBJ1-5,-,TRBV28,TGTGCCAGCATCTTGGGGCAGGTTTATGGGCCCCAGCATTTT,CASILGQVYGPQHF
-,TRBJ1-5,TRBD1,TRBV2,TGTGCCAGCAGTGTCCGACAGGGAGCTCAGCCCCAGCATTTT,CASSVRQGAQPQHF
once,TRBJ2-7,TRBD2,TRBV28,TGTGCCAGCAGTTTGCCTAGCGGGAGATTAGGGCAGTACTTC,CASSLPSGRLGQYF
-,TRBJ2-1,TRBD2,TRBV28,TGTGCCAGCAGTGGGGGACTAGCGGTCAATGAGCAGTTCTTC,CASSGGLAVNEQFF
-,TRBJ1-5,TRBD1,TRBV7-9,TGTGCCAGCAGCTCTGGGACAGGGACCGGTCAGCCCCAGCATTTT,CASSSGTGTGQPQHF
-,TRBJ1-5,TRBD1,TRBV30,TGTGCCTGGAGTGGGGACAGGGGGTTTGGGGGGAATCAGCCCCAGCATTTT,CAWSGDRGFGGNQPQHF
-,TRBJ2-1,TRBD2,TRBV4-2,TGTGCCAGCAGCCAAGATCAGCGGGAGTACTACAATGAGCAGTTCTTC,CASSQDQREYYNEQFF
-,TRBJ1-5,TRBD1,TRBV6-6,TGTGCCAGCAGTTACGGAGGACAGGATATGAGTCAGCCCCAGCATTTT,CASSYGGQDMSQPQHF
-,TRBJ2-7,-,TRBV5-6,TGTGCCAGCAGCCCCCGTTTGTGGGCAAGTTACGAGCAGTACTTC,CASSPRLWASYEQYF
-,TRBJ2-5,-,TRBV5-6,TGTGCCAGCAGCTTGAACGGGCCCCTTCAGGGTGGGGAGACCCAGTACTTC,CASSLNGPLQGGETQYF
once,TRBJ2-3,TRBD1,TRBV19,TGTGCCAGCCGACAGGGGAGCACAGATACGCAGTATTTT,CASRQGSTDTQYF
-,TRBJ1-1,-,TRBV28,TGTGCCAGCCCGCCGAACAGGGTCATGAACACTGAAGCTTTCTTT,CASPPNRVMNTEAFF
-,TRBJ2-1,-,TRBV7-2,TGTGCCAGCAGCCGCAGACGGGAAGGAGAGCAGTTCTTC,CASSRRREGEQFF
once,TRBJ2-7,-,TRBV9,TGTGCCAGCAGCGTAGTAGGGAGTTCCTACGAGCAGTACTTC,CASSVVGSSYEQYF
-,TRBJ2-3,-,TRBV27,TGTGCCAGCCGCCGCGAGGATACGCAGTATTTT,CASRREDTQYF
-,TRBJ2-5,TRBD2,TRBV5-1,TGCGCCAGCAGCAAGACTAGCGGGAGTGTCAGGGAGACCCAGTACTTC,CASSKTSGSVRETQYF
-,TRBJ1-5,TRBD1,TRBV27,TGTGCCAGCAGTTTATCACCCGGACAGGGGGCTCGGCCCCAGCATTTT,CASSLSPGQGARPQHF
once,TRBJ1-3,-,TRBV14,TGTGCCAGCAGTACAGGGTCCCCTGGAAACACCATATATTTT,CASSTGSPGNTIYF
-,TRBJ1-4,-,TRBV30,TGTGCCTGGAATTGGGCCGGGGGATCCAAAGCAGGTGAAAAACTGTTTTTT,CAWNWAGGSKAGEKLFF
-,TRBJ2-7,-,TRBV2,TGTGCCAGCAAGAGGGCGGACTGGGGCTACGAGCAGTACTTC,CASKRADWGYEQYF
few,TRBJ1-5,TRBD1,TRBV30,TGTGCCTGGAGTCAGGGGGTGGGTCAGCCCCAGCATTTT,CAWSQGVGQPQHF
-,TRBJ2-1,-,TRBV5-6,TGTGCCAGCAGCTTGTTTAGGGGAGGCAATGAGCAGTTCTTC,CASSLFRGGNEQFF
-,TRBJ2-7,-,TRBV6-6,TGTGCCAGCAGCCGGGACATCTACTACGAGCAGTACTTC,CASSRDIYYEQYF
once,TRBJ1-6,TRBD1,TRBV5-1,TGCGCCAGCAGCACGCGACAGGGATCCAATTCACCCCTCCACTTT,CASSTRQGSNSPLHF
-,TRBJ2-1,TRBD2,TRBV7-7,TGTGCTAGCAGCTTGCTAGCGGGATCGTACAATGAGCAGTTCTTC,CASSLLAGSYNEQFF
-,TRBJ1-3,-,TRBV6-5,TGTGCCAGCATGGAGGATACCTCTGGAAACACCATATATTTT,CASMEDTSGNTIYF
-,TRBJ2-1,-,TRBV7-2,TGTGCCAGCAGCTCGACAGTGAGCTCCTACAATGAGCAGTTCTTC,CASSSTVSSYNEQFF
-,TRBJ2-7,TRBD1,TRBV5-1,TGCGCCAGCACCGAAACAGGGGGCTCCTACGAGCAGTACTTC,CASTETGGSYEQYF
once,TRBJ2-1,TRBD1,TRBV28,TGTGCCAGCAGTCCTCCGGGACAGGGGTGGTTATGGAATGAGCAGTTCTTC,CASSPPGQGWLWNEQFF
-,TRBJ1-2,-,TRBV6-5,TGTGCCAGCAGACAGGACTATGGCTACACCTTC,CASRQDYGYTF
-,TRBJ1-5,-,TRBV19,TGTGCCAGTAGTAAAGCTCGACAGGTCGGGGCGCATCAGCCCCAGCATTTT,CASSKARQVGAHQPQHF
-,TRBJ1-4,TRBD1,TRBV6-5,TGTGCCAGCAGCAGACAGGGGACTAATGAAAAACTGTTTTTT,CASSRQGTNEKLFF
once,TRBJ1-4,-,TRBV14,TGTGCCAGCAGCAGAACATTGGCCCCTAATGAAAAACTGTTTTTT,CASSRTLAPNEKLFF
-,TRBJ2-7,-,TRBV15,TGTGCCACCAGCAGATCACAGGTCTACGAGCAGTACTTC,CATSRSQVYEQYF
-,TRBJ1-1,-,TRBV2,TGTGCCAGCAGTGCTAGGGGAGGACCGGGCGCTTTCTTT,CASSARGGPGAFF
-,TRBJ1-5,-,TRBV14,TGTGCCAGCAGCCAACCCGACAAGGGGGTTAATCAGCCCCAGCATTTT,CASSQPDKGVNQPQHF
-,TRBJ1-4,-,TRBV5-6,TGTGCCAGCAGCTTTGGTCTAGCTAATGAAAAACTGTTTTTT,CASSFGLANEKLFF
-,TRBJ2-7,TRBD1,TRBV5-1,TGCGCCAGCAGCTTGGCGGTACTGACAGGGAATACTGAATACGAGCAGTACTTC,CASSLAVLTGNTEYEQYF
once,TRBJ2-1,-,TRBV6-5,TGTGCCAGTACCCGGCCAGGGGTCCCCAATGAGCAGTTCTTC,CASTRPGVPNEQFF
-,TRBJ2-1,-,TRBV11-3,TGTGCCAGCAGCTTAGACCCCAAGAGCTACAATGAGCAGTTCTTC,CASSLDPKSYNEQFF
-,TRBJ2-7,-,TRBV7-8,TGTGCCAGCAGCGGTCGGGAAAGCTCCTACGAGCAGTACTTC,CASSGRESSYEQYF